Following are 9 T cell receptor beta chains from one sample sequenced in a study of blood T cells in healthy people across ages (dated by TCRdb to about 2015). Receptor libraries were prepared by 5' RACE. Sequenced using an Illumina HiSeq 2500. A second PCR of roughly 7 to 12 cycles was run with a J-beta primer mix and a sample-barcoded 5' primer. Starting from the raw public reads, TCRdb applied fastp trimming at Q25, assembled clones with MiXCR and retained in-frame beta chains. Each record represents a unique CDR3 protein, reported with the most common genes and DNA among its rows. The sample contains 750,000 to 950,000 distinct CDR3 sequences, about 29% of them found a single time. The ten largest clonotypes hold roughly 10% of the sample. These same records also appear under a second study, on T cells of mothers and their children.

The sequencing input was blood. These receptors all come from a woman aged 40-49 years in good health.

The V and J genes are TRBV4-3 and TRBJ1-4, with 7 bases identical to TRBD1. CDR1 is LGHNA, CDR2 YSLEER, per germline. This CDR3 is 15 amino acids long. J lost 8 bases, V lost 2 bases, and 8 bases had no gene match. CDR3 protein: CASSQNRGTGEKLFF. The CDR3 coding sequence is TGCGCCAGCAGCCAAAACAGGGGAACAGGAGAAAAACTGTTTTTT.

This clonotype was picked up many times. The chain employs TRBV9 and TRBJ1-2; no reliable D call. Germline V gene lookup returns CDR1 SGDLS and CDR2 YYNGEE. V was cut by 1 base and J by 7 bases, with 11 bases left in between. The CDR3 contains 13 residues. In DNA form, the CDR3 reads TGTGCCAGCAGCGTAATGTCCAGACGTGGCTACACCTTC. Translation gives CASSVMSRRGYTF.

As regards this clonotype: One end of the junction is discordant with germline, which a read error may explain. The chain joins TRBV18 to TRBJ2-2; 9 bases match TRBD1. Germline V gene data show CDR1 as KGHSH and CDR2 as LQKENI. CDR3 length: 16 residues. The CDR3 loop is CASSQTGGFATGELLF. CDR3 nucleotides: TGTGCCAGCTCGCAAACAGGGGGCTTTGCAACCGGGGAGCTGTTGTTT.

At least ten counts were recorded for this clonotype. The V gene is TRBV20-1, the J gene TRBJ2-7; TRBD2 matches at 8 bases. CDR3 length: 14 residues. Losses at the gene ends were 0 bases for V and 4 bases for J; bases not matched to a gene: 5. Germline lookup yields CDR1 DFQATT and CDR2 SNEGSKA (reference sequence). The CDR3 DNA reads as TGCAGTGCTAGAGAACGGGGGGGCAGGTACGAGCAGTACTTC. Amino acid sequence: CSARERGGRYEQYF.

This chain joins TRBV7-3 and TRBJ1-6; a possible D gene is TRBD1 (5 bases). CDR3 length: 15 amino acids. CDR1 is SGHTA, CDR2 FQGTGA, per germline. Trimming cost V 2 bases and J 5 bases, with 10 bases left between them. The CDR3 DNA follows: TGTGCCAGCAGCTTACAGGGCCTCGATAATTCACCCCTCCACTTT. This sequence encodes CASSLQGLDNSPLHF. Full variable domain (missing parts from reference TRBV7-3 and TRBJ1-6): GAGVSQTPSNKVTEKGKYVELRCDPISGHTALYWYRQSLGQGPEFLIYFQGTGAADDSGLPNDRFFAVRPEGSVSTLKIQRTERGDSAVYLCASSLQGLDNSPLHFGNGTRLTVT.

In its sample, this clonotype was seen a few times. V is TRBV15 and J is TRBJ2-7; no firm D call. The ends were cut back, 0 bases at V and 2 bases at J, with 5 bases in the middle. CDR1 and CDR2 from the germline V gene are LNHNV and YYDKDF (reference sequence). This CDR3 is 13 amino acids long. CDR3 protein: CATSRDPAYEQYF. The CDR3 DNA is TGTGCCACCAGCAGAGATCCTGCCTACGAGCAGTACTTC.

The chain is built from TRBV7-9 and TRBJ1-6, with no clear D. Germline V gene lookup returns CDR1 SEHNR and CDR2 FQNEAQ (reference sequence). The CDR3 is made up of 14 amino acids. The V end lost 3 bases, the J end lost 7 bases, and 10 bases lay between the germline ends. CDR3 in amino acids: CASSFDAKNSPLHF. The DNA for the CDR3 is TGTGCCAGCAGCTTCGACGCGAAGAATTCACCCCTCCACTTT.

CDR3 bases: TGTGCCAGTAGTATAAGGCGCAGGGGGAATCAGCCCCAGCATTTT. It specifies CASSIRRRGNQPQHF. The rearrangement joins TRBV19 to TRBJ1-5, with 7 nucleotides matching TRBD1. This CDR3 comprises 15 residues. Trimming cost V 2 bases and J 4 bases; bases outside gene matches: 5. CDR1 LNHDA and CDR2 SQIVND come from the germline V gene (reference sequence).

This clonotype appeared a few times. The J gene is TRBJ2-1, the V gene TRBV6-4; 8 bases are shared with TRBD2. TRBJ2-7 matches the DNA end more closely, so the J call is doubtful. The CDR3 totals 15 residues. Germline loops: CDR1 MRHNA, CDR2 SNTAGT. The CDR3 sequence is CASSREGGSYNEQYF. In nucleotides, the CDR3 is TGTGCCAGCAGCCGGGAGGGGGGCTCCTACAATGAGCAGTACTTC.